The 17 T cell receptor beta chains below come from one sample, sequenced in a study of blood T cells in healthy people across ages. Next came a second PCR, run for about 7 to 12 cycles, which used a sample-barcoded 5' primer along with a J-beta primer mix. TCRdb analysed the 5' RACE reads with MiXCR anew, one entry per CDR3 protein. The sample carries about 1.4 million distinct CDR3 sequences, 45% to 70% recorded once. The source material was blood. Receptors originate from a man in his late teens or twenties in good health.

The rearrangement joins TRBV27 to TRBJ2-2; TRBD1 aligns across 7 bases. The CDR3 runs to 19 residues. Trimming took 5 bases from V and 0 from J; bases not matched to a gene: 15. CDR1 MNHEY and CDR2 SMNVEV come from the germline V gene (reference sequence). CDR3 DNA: TGTGCCAGCAGTGAGACAGGGTTTCCCAATAGGCCGAACACCGGGGAGCTGTTTTTT. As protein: CASSETGFPNRPNTGELFF.

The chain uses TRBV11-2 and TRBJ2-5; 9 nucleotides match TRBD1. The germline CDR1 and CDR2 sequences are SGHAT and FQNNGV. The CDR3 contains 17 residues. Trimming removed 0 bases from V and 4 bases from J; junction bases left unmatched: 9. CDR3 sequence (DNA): TGTGCCAGCAGCTTAGACCCTGACAGGGGGAGGAGAGAGACCCAGTACTTC. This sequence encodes CASSLDPDRGRRETQYF.

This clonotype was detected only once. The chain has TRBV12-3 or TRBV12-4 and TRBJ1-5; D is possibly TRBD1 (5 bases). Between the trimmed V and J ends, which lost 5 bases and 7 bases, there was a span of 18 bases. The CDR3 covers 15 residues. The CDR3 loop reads CASSPGPEVNQPQHF. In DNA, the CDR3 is TGTGCCAGCAGTCCGGGGCCGGAGGTTAACCAGCCCCAGCATTTT.

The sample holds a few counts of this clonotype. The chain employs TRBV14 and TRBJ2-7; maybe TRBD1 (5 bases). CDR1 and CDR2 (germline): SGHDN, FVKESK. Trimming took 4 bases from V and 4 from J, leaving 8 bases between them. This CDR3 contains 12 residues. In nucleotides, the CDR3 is TGTGCCAGCAGCCCAGGGATGTACGAGCAGTACTTC. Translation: CASSPGMYEQYF.

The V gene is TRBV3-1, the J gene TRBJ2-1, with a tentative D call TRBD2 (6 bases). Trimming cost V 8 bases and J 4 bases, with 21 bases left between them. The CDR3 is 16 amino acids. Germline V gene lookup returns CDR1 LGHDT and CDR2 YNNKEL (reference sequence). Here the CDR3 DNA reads TGTGCCAGCTGGCCACCAACGAGGGACTCATACAATGAGCAGTTCTTC. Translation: CASWPPTRDSYNEQFF.

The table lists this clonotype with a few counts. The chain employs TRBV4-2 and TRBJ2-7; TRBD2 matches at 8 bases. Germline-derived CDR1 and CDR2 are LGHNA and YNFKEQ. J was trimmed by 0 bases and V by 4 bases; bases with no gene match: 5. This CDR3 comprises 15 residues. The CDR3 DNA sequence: TGTGCCAGCAGCCCCAGCGGGGGCGCCTCCTACGAGCAGTACTTC. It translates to CASSPSGGASYEQYF.

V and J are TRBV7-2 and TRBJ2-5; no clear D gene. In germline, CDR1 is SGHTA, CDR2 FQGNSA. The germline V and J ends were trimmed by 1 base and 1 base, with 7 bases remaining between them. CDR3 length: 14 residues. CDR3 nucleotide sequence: TGTGCCAGCAGCTTAGTCCAGTTCCAAGAGACCCAGTACTTC. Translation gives CASSLVQFQETQYF.

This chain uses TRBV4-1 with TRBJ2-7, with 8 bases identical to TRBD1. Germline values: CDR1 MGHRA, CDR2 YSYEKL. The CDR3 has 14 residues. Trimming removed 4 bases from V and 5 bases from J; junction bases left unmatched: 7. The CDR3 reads CASSPAATGDEQYF. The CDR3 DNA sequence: TGCGCCAGCAGCCCGGCGGCGACAGGGGACGAGCAGTACTTC.

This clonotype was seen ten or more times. The CDR3 is CSASGGYEQYF. The CDR3, as DNA: TGCAGCGCCTCAGGGGGATACGAGCAGTACTTC. This sequence joins TRBV20-1 and TRBJ2-7; 7 bases are a match to TRBD1. Germline V gene lookup returns CDR1 DFQATT and CDR2 SNEGSKA (reference sequence). CDR3 length: 11 amino acids.

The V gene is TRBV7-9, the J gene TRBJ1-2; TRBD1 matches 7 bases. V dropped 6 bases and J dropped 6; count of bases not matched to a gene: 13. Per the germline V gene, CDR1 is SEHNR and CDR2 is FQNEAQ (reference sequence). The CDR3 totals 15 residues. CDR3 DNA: TGTGCCAGCAGAAGGGGAACCACAGGGGAGGATGGCTACACCTTC. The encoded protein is CASRRGTTGEDGYTF.

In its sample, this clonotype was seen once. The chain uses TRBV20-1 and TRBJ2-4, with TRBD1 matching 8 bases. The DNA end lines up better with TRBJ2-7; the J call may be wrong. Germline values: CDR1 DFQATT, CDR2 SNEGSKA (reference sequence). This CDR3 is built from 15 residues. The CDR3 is CSARKDRAGAYEQYF. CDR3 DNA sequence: TGCAGTGCTAGAAAGGACAGGGCAGGGGCCTACGAGCAGTACTTC.

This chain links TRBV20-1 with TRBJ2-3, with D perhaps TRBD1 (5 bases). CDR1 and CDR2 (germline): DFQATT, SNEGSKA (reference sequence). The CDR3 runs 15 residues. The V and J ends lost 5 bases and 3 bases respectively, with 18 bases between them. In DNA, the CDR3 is TGCAGTGCTGAACCCTTAACCCAGGGAACAGATACGCAGTATTTT. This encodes CSAEPLTQGTDTQYF.

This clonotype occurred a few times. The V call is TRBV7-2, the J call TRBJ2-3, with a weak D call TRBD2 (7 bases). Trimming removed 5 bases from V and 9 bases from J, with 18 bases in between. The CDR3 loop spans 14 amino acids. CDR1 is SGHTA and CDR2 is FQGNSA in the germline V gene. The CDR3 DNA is TGTGCCAGCAGCGTAGAGGCGGGGGCGGGGACGCAGTATTTT. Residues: CASSVEAGAGTQYF. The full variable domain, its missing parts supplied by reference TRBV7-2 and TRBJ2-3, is GAGVSQSPSNKVTEKGKDVELRCDPISGHTALYWYRQSLGQGLEFLIYFQGNSAPDKSGLPSDRFSAERTGGSVSTLTIQRTQQEDSAVYLCASSVEAGAGTQYFGPGTRLTVL.

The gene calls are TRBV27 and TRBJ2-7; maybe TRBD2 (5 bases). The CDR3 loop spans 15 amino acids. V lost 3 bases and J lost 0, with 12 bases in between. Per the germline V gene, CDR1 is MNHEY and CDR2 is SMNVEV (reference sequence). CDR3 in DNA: TGTGCCAGCAGTTTGACTATAACAAGCTCCTACGAGCAGTACTTC. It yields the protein CASSLTITSSYEQYF.

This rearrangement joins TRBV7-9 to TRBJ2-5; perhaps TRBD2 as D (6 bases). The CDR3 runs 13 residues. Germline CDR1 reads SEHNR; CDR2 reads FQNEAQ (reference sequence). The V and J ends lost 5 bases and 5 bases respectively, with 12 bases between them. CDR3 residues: CASSHTRGETQYF. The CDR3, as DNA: TGTGCCAGCAGCCATACCCGGGGGGAGACCCAGTACTTC.

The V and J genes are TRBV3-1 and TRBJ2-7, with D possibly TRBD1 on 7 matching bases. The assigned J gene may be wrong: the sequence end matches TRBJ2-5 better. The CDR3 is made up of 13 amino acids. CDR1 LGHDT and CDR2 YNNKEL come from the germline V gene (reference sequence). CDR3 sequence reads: CASGPGGGETQYF. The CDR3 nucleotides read TGTGCCAGCGGGCCAGGGGGAGGTGAGACCCAGTACTTC.

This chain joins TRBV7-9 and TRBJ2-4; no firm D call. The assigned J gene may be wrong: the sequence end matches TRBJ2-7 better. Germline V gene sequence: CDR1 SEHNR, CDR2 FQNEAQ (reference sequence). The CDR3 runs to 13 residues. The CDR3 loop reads CASSLGSEVEQYF. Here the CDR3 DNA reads TGTGCCAGCAGCTTAGGGTCTGAGGTCGAGCAGTACTTC.